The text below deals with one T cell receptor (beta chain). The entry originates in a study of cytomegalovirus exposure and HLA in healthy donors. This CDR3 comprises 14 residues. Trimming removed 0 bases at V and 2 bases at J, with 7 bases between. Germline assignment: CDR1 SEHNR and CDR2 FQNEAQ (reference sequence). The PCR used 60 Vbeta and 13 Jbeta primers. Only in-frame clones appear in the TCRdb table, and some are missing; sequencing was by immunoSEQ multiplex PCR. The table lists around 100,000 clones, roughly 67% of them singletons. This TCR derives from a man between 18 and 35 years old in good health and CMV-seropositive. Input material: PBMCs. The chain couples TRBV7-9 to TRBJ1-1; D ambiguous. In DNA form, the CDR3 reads TGTGCCAGCAGCTTAGCGGAGGCCAACACTGAAGCTTTCTTT. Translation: CASSLAEANTEAFF.